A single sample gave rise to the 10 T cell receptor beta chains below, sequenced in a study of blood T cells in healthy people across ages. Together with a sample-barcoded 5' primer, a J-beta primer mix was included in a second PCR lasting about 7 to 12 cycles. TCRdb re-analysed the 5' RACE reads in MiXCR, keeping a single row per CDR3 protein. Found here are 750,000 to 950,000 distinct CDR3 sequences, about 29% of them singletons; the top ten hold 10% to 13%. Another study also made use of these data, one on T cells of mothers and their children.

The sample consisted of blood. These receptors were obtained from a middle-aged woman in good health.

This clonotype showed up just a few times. CDR3 loop: CASSSPKAGLPMNTEAFF. The DNA of the CDR3 is TGTGCCAGCAGTTCTCCCAAAGCGGGACTACCAATGAACACTGAAGCTTTCTTT. The chain couples TRBV28 to TRBJ1-1, with D possibly matching TRBD1 (5 bases). In germline, CDR1 is MDHEN, CDR2 SYDVKM. The length of the CDR3 is 18 residues. The germline V and J ends were trimmed by 4 bases and 0 bases, with 21 bases remaining between them.

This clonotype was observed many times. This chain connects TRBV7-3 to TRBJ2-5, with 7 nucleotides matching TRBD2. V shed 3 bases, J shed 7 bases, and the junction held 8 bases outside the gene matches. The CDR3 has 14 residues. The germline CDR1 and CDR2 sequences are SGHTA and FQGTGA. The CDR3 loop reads CASSFGERGGTQYF. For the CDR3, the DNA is TGTGCCAGCAGCTTCGGAGAGCGGGGTGGGACCCAGTACTTC.

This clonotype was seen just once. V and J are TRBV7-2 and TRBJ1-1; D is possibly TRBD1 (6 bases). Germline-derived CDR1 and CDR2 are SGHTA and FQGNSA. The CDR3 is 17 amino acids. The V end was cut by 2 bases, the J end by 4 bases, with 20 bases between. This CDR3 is CASSLRPFGGLGTEAFF. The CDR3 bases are TGTGCCAGCAGCTTAAGGCCTTTCGGGGGCTTGGGCACTGAAGCTTTCTTT.

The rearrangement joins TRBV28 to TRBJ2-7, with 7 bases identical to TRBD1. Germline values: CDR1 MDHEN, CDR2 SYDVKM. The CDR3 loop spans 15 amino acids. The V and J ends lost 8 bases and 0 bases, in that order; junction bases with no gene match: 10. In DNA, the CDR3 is TGTGCCAGCGCGCCCCCCGGGACAGCCTCCTACGAGCAGTACTTC. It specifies CASAPPGTASYEQYF.

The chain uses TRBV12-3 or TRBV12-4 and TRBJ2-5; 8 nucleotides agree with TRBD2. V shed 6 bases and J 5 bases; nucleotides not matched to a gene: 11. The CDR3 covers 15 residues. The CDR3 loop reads CASSFQSGGRETQYF. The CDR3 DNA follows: TGTGCCAGCAGCTTTCAAAGCGGGGGCAGGGAGACCCAGTACTTC.

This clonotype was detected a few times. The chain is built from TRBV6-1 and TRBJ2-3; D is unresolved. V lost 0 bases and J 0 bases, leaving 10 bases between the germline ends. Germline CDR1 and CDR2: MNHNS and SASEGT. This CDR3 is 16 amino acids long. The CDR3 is CASSEAGSTSTDTQYF. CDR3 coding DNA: TGTGCCAGCAGTGAAGCAGGAAGCACTAGCACAGATACGCAGTATTTT.

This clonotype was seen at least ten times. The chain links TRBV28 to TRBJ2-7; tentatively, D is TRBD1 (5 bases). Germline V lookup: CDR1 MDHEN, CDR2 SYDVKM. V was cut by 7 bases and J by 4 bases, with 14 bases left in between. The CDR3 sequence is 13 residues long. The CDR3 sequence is CASIGRVRYEQYF. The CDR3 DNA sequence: TGTGCCAGCATCGGCAGGGTGAGGTACGAGCAGTACTTC.

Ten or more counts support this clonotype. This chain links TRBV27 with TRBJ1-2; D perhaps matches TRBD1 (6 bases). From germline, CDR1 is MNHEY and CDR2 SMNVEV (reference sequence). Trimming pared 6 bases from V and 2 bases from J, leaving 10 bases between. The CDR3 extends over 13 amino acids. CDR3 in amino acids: CASRLQGNYGYTF. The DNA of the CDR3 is TGTGCCAGCAGACTACAGGGCAACTATGGCTACACCTTC.

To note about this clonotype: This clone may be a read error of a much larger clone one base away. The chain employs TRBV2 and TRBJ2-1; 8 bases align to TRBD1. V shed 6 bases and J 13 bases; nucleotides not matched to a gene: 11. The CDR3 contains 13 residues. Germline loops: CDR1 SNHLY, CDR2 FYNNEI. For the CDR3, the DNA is TGTGCCAGCAGGGACAGGGTAGGGGAGACCCAGTTCTTC. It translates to CASRDRVGETQFF.

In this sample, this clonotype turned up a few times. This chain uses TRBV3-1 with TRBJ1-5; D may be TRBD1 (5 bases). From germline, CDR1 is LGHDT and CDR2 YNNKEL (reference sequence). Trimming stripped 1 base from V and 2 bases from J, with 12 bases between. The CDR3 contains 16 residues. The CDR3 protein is CASSQGRDGGNQPQHF. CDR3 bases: TGTGCCAGCAGCCAAGGTCGGGACGGCGGCAATCAGCCCCAGCATTTT. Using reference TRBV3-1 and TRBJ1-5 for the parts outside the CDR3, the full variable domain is DTAVSQTPKYLVTQMGNDKSIKCEQNLGHDTMYWYKQDSKKFLKIMFSYNNKELIINETVPNRFSPKSPDKAHLNLHINSLELGDSAVYFCASSQGRDGGNQPQHFGDGTRLSIL.